The source of this T cell receptor (beta chain) is a study of T cells after yellow fever vaccination. At the level of the study: For low cell numbers, libraries were made with SMART-Seq v4 Ultra Low Input. Study outcomes and limitations: Overlap between CD4 and CD8 compartments was detected for a small share of clonotypes. The booster saw the reappearance of most primary-vaccination clones (around 95% CD4, less than 90% CD8).

TCRdb used MiXCR to reprocess the 5' RACE reads, holding one entry per CDR3 protein. This table holds about 320,000 distinct CDR3 sequences, about 4.5% found once. In its sample, this clonotype was seen many times. The antigen is undetermined. The sample here was PBMCs, taken 15 days after the yellow fever booster vaccination. The source is a man aged 18 to 30 who received the YFV17D yellow fever vaccine.

CDR3 region: CASSLRGRDTEAFF. DNA for the CDR3: TGTGCCAGCAGCTTGAGGGGGCGAGACACTGAAGCTTTCTTT. The V gene is TRBV11-2, the J gene TRBJ1-1; TRBD1 aligns across 7 bases. The length of the CDR3 is 14 residues. V trimming: 3 bases; J trimming: 3 bases; junction bases outside the gene matches: 4. CDR1 and CDR2 from the germline V gene are SGHAT and FQNNGV.